The entry below gives a single T cell receptor beta chain sequence along with its context. Its antigen target is currently unknown. There are no base qualities to consult, and no much larger clone falls within one base. This specimen belongs to a study of Ad26.COV2.S vaccination and SARS-CoV-2 variants (dated by TCRdb to the early 2020s). Regarding the complete study: Vaccine-arm donors came from COV1001, a multicentre, randomized, double-blind, placebo-controlled phase I-IIa trial of Ad26.COV2.S in healthy adults. Throughout the experiments and outcome assessment, investigators stayed blinded to trial group allocation. Ad26.COV2.S was administered intramuscularly at a dose of 5x10^10 or 1x10^11 viral particles, either as one shot or as two shots given 56 days apart. A total of approximately 30 samples were included in the TCR-sequenced set, comprising 19 Ad26.COV2.S vaccine recipients, 5 placebo recipients and 8 SARS-CoV-2 convalescent individuals. The specificity and breadth of SARS-CoV-2-reactive T cell receptors after Ad26.COV2.S vaccination were assessed by TCRbeta repertoire sequencing. Trial participants were randomized into five groups of five, in which low-dose or high-dose Ad26.COV2.S was given once or twice, or placebo was given on both occasions. The full study reports these points: Ad26.COV2.S recipients had higher spike-specific TCR breadth than placebo recipients (P = 0.0014). Comparing responses between vaccine doses or regimens was not something the study was powered to do. After vaccination, substantial breadth of spike-specific CD8+ and CD4+ T cell responses was reported. The authors noted that the TCR breadth and depth analyses may have underestimated total T cell responses. Non-spike TCR breadth was comparable between vaccine and placebo recipients, consistent with the vaccine containing only spike.

In light of the paper, this sample's treatment or condition label describes: about 20 received Ad26.COV2.S at low or high dose, single or two shots; five or six received placebo; per-sample allocation not given. Repertoires of vaccine and placebo recipients were sequenced from samples collected on day 63 after the first injection. Cohort 1b enrolled about two dozen adults aged 18-55 years at a single site in Boston, USA, between 29 July and 7 August 2020. Ad26.COV2.S consisted of a replication-incompetent adenovirus type 26 vector by which a prefusion-stabilized SARS-CoV-2 spike protein from the original Wuhan strain was expressed. TCRbeta CDR3 regions were sequenced with the immunoSEQ Assay. After extraction, genomic DNA underwent amplification by bias-controlled multiplex PCR, followed by high-throughput sequencing. The authors processed their data as follows. To quantify the absolute abundance of each unique TCRbeta CDR3 region, sequences were collapsed and filtered. Usable DNA was measured by amplifying reference genes present in all nucleated cells, and TCRbeta template counts were normalized to that usable DNA to estimate T cell fraction. Repertoire TCRs were annotated as SARS-CoV-2-specific when V gene, CDR3 amino acid sequence and J gene were exactly matched to a known reactive TCR set. The reference SARS-CoV-2 TCR set came from MIRA and was filtered for enrichment in COVID-19-positive ImmuneCODE repertoires, removing public or cross-reactive TCRs. Drawing on the MIRA antigens, annotated TCRs were analysed further at the level of specific ORF or position within ORF. Depth was the summed frequency of annotated unique rearrangements, while breadth was defined as annotated unique rearrangements over total unique productive rearrangements. Two-sided Wilcoxon rank-sum tests were used to compare TCR breadth between groups. The immuneACCESS repertoire file appears here via TCRdb, limited to in-frame rearrangements. These files lack a portion of the clones; in checked studies, under half of the deficit traces to unresolved V genes, and the cause of the others is not known. That table supplies the V and J calls and clone size; D and trimming were determined from the DNA. This sample is represented by 300,000 to 350,000 clones; about 87% of them were singletons. The top ten hold around 6.4% of the sample.

The germline V gene provides CDR1 SGHAT and CDR2 FQNNGV. Between the V and J ends, shortened by 1 base and 5 bases respectively, the junction contains 3 bases. The CDR3 goes from the cysteine to the phenylalanine over 13 residues. Just CDR3 DNA is preserved here, 39 bases in frame from base 1. This receptor was taken from a person aged 18 to 59 who received the Ad26.COV2.S COVID-19 vaccine or a placebo. Source: peripheral blood, taken in a trial of Ad26.COV2.S vaccine versus placebo. The sequence joins TRBV11-2 to TRBJ1-6, with no D gene named confidently. The base sequence is TGTGCCAGCAGCTTAGCTGATAATTCACCCCTCCACTTT. This translates into CASSLADNSPLHF.